One and the same sample provided the 3 T cell receptor beta chains below, sequenced in a study of control samples from healthy donors and cancer patients. The assay was immunoSEQ multiplex PCR, and TCRdb's table has in-frame clones only and misses some. The table includes about 110,000 clones, roughly nine tenths detected once. Sequenced material: blood. The receptor source for this set is a human donor in good health. The donor label of this sample is uncertain.

The chain has TRBV5-1 and TRBJ1-3; D is perhaps TRBD1 (5 bases). CDR1 and CDR2 from the germline V gene are SGHRS and YFSETQ. The CDR3 is 19 amino acids. V shed 2 bases and J shed 4 bases, with 25 bases lying between them. The CDR3 sequence: CASSFAPGRSPPTGNTIYF. CDR3 nucleotides: TGCGCCAGCAGCTTTGCCCCGGGACGTTCCCCACCGACAGGAAACACCATATATTTT.

The V gene is TRBV6-2 or TRBV6-3, the J gene TRBJ1-1; 7 bases map to TRBD1. CDR1 MNHEY and CDR2 SVGEGT come from the germline V gene. CDR3 length: 15 residues. J was trimmed by 1 base and V by 0 bases; bases with no gene match: 2. CDR3 region: CASSYSNRGNTEAFF. CDR3 nucleotides: TGTGCCAGCAGTTACTCGAACAGGGGGAACACTGAAGCTTTCTTT.

The chain carries TRBV19 and TRBJ2-1, with TRBD1 as a possible D gene (5 bases). CDR1 is LNHDA and CDR2 is SQIVND in the germline V gene (reference sequence). V lost 8 bases and J 6 bases, leaving 14 bases between the germline ends. The CDR3 is 13 residues long. CDR3 nucleotides: TGTGCCAGTTCCGACAGTTCCCTCAATGAGCAGTTCTTC. Protein product: CASSDSSLNEQFF.